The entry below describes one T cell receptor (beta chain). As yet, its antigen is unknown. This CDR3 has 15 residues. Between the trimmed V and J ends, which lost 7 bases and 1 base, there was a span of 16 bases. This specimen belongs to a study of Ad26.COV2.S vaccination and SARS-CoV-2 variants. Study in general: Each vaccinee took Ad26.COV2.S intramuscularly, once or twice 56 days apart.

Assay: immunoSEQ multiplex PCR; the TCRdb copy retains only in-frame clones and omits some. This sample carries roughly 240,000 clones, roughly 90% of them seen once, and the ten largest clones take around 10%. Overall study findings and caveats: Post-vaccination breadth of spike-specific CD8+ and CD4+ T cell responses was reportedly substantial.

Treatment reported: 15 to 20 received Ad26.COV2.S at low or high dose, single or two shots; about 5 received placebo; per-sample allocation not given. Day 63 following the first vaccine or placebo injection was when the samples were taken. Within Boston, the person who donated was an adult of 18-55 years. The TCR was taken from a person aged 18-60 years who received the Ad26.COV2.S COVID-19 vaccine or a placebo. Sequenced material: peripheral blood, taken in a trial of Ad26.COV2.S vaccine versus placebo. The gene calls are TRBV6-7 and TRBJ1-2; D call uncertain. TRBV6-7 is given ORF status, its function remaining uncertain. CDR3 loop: CASTHEGYLNYGYTF. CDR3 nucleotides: TGTGCCAGCACTCACGAAGGCTACCTTAACTATGGCTACACCTTC.